A single sample gave rise to the 27 T cell receptor beta chains below, sequenced in a study of blood T cell repertoires in COVID-19 (dated by TCRdb to about 2020). The receptor library was made with the immunoSEQ multiplex PCR assay. The table was pulled from immuneACCESS by TCRdb, which kept in-frame rearrangements only. Such tables lose some clones; where checked, under half of the loss comes from unresolved V genes, and the rest has no known cause. Recorded for this sample are some 93,000 clones; 70% to 85% of them occurred a single time. The biggest ten clones account for about 10% of the sample. The specimen sequenced was peripheral blood. The receptors shown here come from a man in his 70s with acute or convalescent COVID-19.

This clone was picked up many times. The chain joins TRBV28 to TRBJ1-1, with D possibly being TRBD1 (6 bases). From germline, CDR1 is MDHEN and CDR2 SYDVKM. This CDR3 comprises 15 residues. V was pared by 7 bases and J by 1 base, with 16 bases between. Here the CDR3 DNA reads TGTGCCAGCACCCCCGGGGCGGGGGCGAACACTGAAGCTTTCTTT. This translates into CASTPGAGANTEAFF.

This clone has a handful of counts. The CDR3 DNA reads as TGTGCCAGCTCACCCGGGACTAGCGTTTACAATGAGCAGTTCTTC. Translated, it gives CASSPGTSVYNEQFF. This chain connects TRBV18 to TRBJ2-1; TRBD2 aligns across 10 bases. V shed 3 bases and J 4 bases; nucleotides not matched to a gene: 3. The CDR3 is 15 amino acids. Germline V gives CDR1 KGHSH, CDR2 LQKENI.

This rearrangement joins TRBV18 to TRBJ1-2; 8 nucleotides align to TRBD1. The V segment lost 3 bases and the J segment 10 bases; nucleotides outside the gene matches: 7. There are 13 residues in the CDR3. The V gene's germline CDR1 is KGHSH and CDR2 LQKENI. CDR3 protein: CASSPGQERVYTF. CDR3 in DNA: TGTGCCAGCTCACCGGGACAGGAGAGAGTCTACACCTTC.

This clone occurred a few times. This chain uses TRBV9 with TRBJ1-1; D possibly corresponds to TRBD1 (6 bases). The CDR3 totals 14 residues. Trimming shortened V by 3 bases and J by 0 bases, and 9 bases separated the two germline ends. CDR1 is SGDLS, CDR2 YYNGEE, per germline. The CDR3 nucleotides are TGTGCCAGCAGCGGCCAGGGGTTGAACACTGAAGCTTTCTTT. Its translation is CASSGQGLNTEAFF. Full variable domain (rest looked up from reference TRBV9 and TRBJ1-1): DSGVTQTPKHLITATGQRVTLRCSPRSGDLSVYWYQQSLDQGLQFLIQYYNGEERAKGNILERFSAQQFPDLHSELNLSSLELGDSALYFCASSGQGLNTEAFFGQGTRLTVV.

The chain recombines TRBV18 with TRBJ1-1; no firm D call. The CDR3 is made up of 13 amino acids. The germline gives CDR1 KGHSH, CDR2 LQKENI. Trimming removed 6 bases from V and 1 base from J, with 9 bases in between. In nucleotides, the CDR3 is TGTGCCAGCTCCTTGGGCAGGAACACTGAAGCTTTCTTT. It encodes CASSLGRNTEAFF.

The chain combines TRBV21-1 with TRBJ2-6; no DNA check was done on the table's D call, TRBD1. TRBV21-1 is termed a pseudogene. This CDR3 comprises 18 residues. CDR3 DNA sequence: TGTGCCAGCAGCAAACAGGCCAGGGGGTGGGCTGGGGCCAACGTCCTGACTTTC. Translating gives CASSKQARGWAGANVLTF.

The rearrangement uses TRBV19 and TRBJ1-1; D may be TRBD1 (5 bases). V lost 8 bases, J lost 2 bases, and 15 bases lay in between. CDR3 length: 14 residues. Germline V gene sequence: CDR1 LNHDA, CDR2 SQIVND (reference sequence). The CDR3 region is CASHAGAVNTEAFF. Here the CDR3 DNA reads TGTGCCAGTCATGCTGGGGCCGTCAACACTGAAGCTTTCTTT.

The chain employs TRBV7-8 and TRBJ1-1, with D perhaps TRBD1 (5 bases). There are 14 residues in the CDR3. The V end lost 0 bases, the J end lost 2 bases, and 7 bases lay between the germline ends. Germline V CDR1 and CDR2: SGHVS, FQNEAQ. The CDR3 bases are TGTGCCAGCAGCTTAGCGGGGCTTAACACTGAAGCTTTCTTT. It specifies CASSLAGLNTEAFF.

This clone showed up just a few times. This chain uses TRBV6-6 with TRBJ2-5; 8 bases agree with TRBD2. The CDR3 loop spans 14 amino acids. The junction had 2 bases not matched to a gene; V was cut back by 4 bases and J by 1 base. The V gene's germline CDR1 is MNHNY and CDR2 SVGAGI (reference sequence). The CDR3 loop reads CASSFTSGQETQYF. The CDR3 nucleotides are TGTGCCAGCAGTTTCACTAGCGGCCAAGAGACCCAGTACTTC.

The chain is built from TRBV5-1 and TRBJ2-5; 8 bases line up with TRBD2. J gave up 0 bases and V 3 bases, and 7 bases lay outside the gene matches. This CDR3 is built from 16 residues. Germline values: CDR1 SGHRS, CDR2 YFSETQ. Here the CDR3 reads CASSSGISGDQETQYF. The CDR3 DNA follows: TGCGCCAGCAGCTCGGGGATTAGCGGGGACCAAGAGACCCAGTACTTC.

The chain is built from TRBV5-1 and TRBJ2-7; 7 nucleotides line up with TRBD2. This CDR3 has 15 amino acids. Germline CDR1 is SGHRS and CDR2 is YFSETQ. V lost 1 base, J lost 3 bases, and 7 bases stayed unmatched. CDR3 sequence: CASSLRAGPVYEQYF. The CDR3 bases are TGCGCCAGCAGCTTGCGAGCGGGACCTGTCTACGAGCAGTACTTC.

V usage is TRBV7-9 and J usage is TRBJ2-5; TRBD2 agrees at 9 bases. J lost 0 bases, V lost 6 bases, and 8 bases had no gene match. In germline, CDR1 is SEHNR, CDR2 FQNEAQ (reference sequence). The CDR3 runs 16 residues. CDR3 residues: CASRPTSGHYQETQYF. CDR3 DNA: TGTGCCAGCAGACCTACTAGCGGGCATTACCAAGAGACCCAGTACTTC.

The chain recombines TRBV12-3 or TRBV12-4 with TRBJ1-2; 7 bases are a match to TRBD1. Germline trimming cut 7 bases from V and 3 bases from J; bases unmatched to any gene: 5. The length of the CDR3 is 13 residues. CDR3 in DNA: TGTGCCAGCAACCCAGGACAGGACTATGGCTACACCTTC. This encodes CASNPGQDYGYTF.

The CDR3 DNA sequence: TGTGCCAGCAAGGAGGGCACAGATACGCAGTATTTT. This sequence encodes CASKEGTDTQYF. This chain connects TRBV6-1 to TRBJ2-3; the D gene is possibly TRBD2 (5 bases). Germline lookup yields CDR1 MNHNS and CDR2 SASEGT. V gave up 7 bases and J gave up 1 base, with 6 bases separating them. This CDR3 has 12 residues.

This clone appeared a few times. For the CDR3, the DNA is TGTGCCAGCAGCGTGGGGGGTTCTAATGAAAAACTGTTTTTT. Amino acids: CASSVGGSNEKLFF. The rearrangement joins TRBV9 to TRBJ1-4; tentative D call: TRBD1 (5 bases). The CDR3 runs to 14 residues. With 2 bases removed from V and 3 bases from J, the gap between germline ends came to 8 bases. In germline, CDR1 is SGDLS, CDR2 YYNGEE.

V gene TRBV6-5 combines with J gene TRBJ2-7, with D possibly matching TRBD1 (5 bases). Germline V gene data show CDR1 as MNHEY and CDR2 as SVGAGI. The V gene lost 0 bases and the J gene lost 9 bases, with 15 bases spanning the gap. This CDR3 region has 14 residues. CDR3 residues: CASSYSRQPTGQYF. CDR3 coding DNA: TGTGCCAGCAGTTACTCGAGACAGCCAACGGGGCAGTACTTC.

This clone was counted between two and nine times. The gene calls are TRBV7-2 and TRBJ2-1, with D possibly being TRBD2 (6 bases). Germline CDR1 reads SGHTA; CDR2 reads FQGNSA. V shed 4 bases and J shed 1 base, with 11 bases lying between them. The length of the CDR3 is 15 residues. The CDR3 DNA reads as TGTGCCAGCAGCTCCGCGGGGTATTCCTACAATGAGCAGTTCTTC. Its translation is CASSSAGYSYNEQFF.

To note about this clone: Other nucleotide sequences in the sample specify the same CDR3. V is TRBV3-1 (or the pseudogene TRBV3-2) and J is TRBJ1-2; a weak D match, TRBD1 (5 bases). CDR1 LGHDT and CDR2 YNNKEL come from the germline V gene (reference sequence). The CDR3 spans 15 residues. With 4 bases removed from V and 7 bases from J, the gap between germline ends came to 19 bases. The CDR3 here is CASSPNQGWIGGYTF. As DNA, the CDR3 is TGTGCCAGCAGCCCGAATCAGGGTTGGATTGGTGGCTACACCTTC.

The chain joins TRBV5-1 to TRBJ2-1; TRBD2 aligns across 7 bases. Germline V CDR1 and CDR2: SGHRS, YFSETQ. There are 16 residues in the CDR3. J gave up 5 bases and V 0 bases, and 8 bases lay outside the gene matches. DNA of the CDR3: TGCGCCAGCAGCTTGGCTAACAGCGGGACCGACAATGAGCAGTTCTTC. Protein sequence: CASSLANSGTDNEQFF.

The rearrangement links TRBV11-3 to TRBJ1-1, with a tentative D call TRBD1 (6 bases). This CDR3 region has 13 residues. Germline V lookup: CDR1 SGHNT, CDR2 YENEEA. V was shortened by 5 bases and J by 3 bases, with 10 bases between the two germline ends. The CDR3: CASSARQDTEAFF. CDR3 DNA sequence: TGTGCCAGCAGCGCCCGACAGGACACTGAAGCTTTCTTT. The full variable domain, in which reference TRBV11-3 and TRBJ1-1 provide the parts outside the CDR3, is EAGVVQSPRYKIIEKKQPVAFWCNPISGHNTLYWYLQNLGQGPELLIRYENEEAVDDSQLPKDRFSAERLKGVDSTLKIQPAELGDSAVYLCASSARQDTEAFFGQGTRLTVV.

CDR3 sequence (DNA): TGTGCCAGCAGCATACAGGGCGCTAATGAAAAACTGTTTTTT. It yields the protein CASSIQGANEKLFF. The rearrangement links TRBV7-2 to TRBJ1-4, with a possible D match to TRBD1 (6 bases). V shed 5 bases and J shed 3 bases, with 10 bases lying between them. CDR3 length: 14 residues. CDR1 SGHTA and CDR2 FQGNSA come from the germline V gene.

V gene TRBV14 combines with J gene TRBJ1-1, with TRBD1 as a possible D gene (6 bases). Per the germline V gene, CDR1 is SGHDN and CDR2 is FVKESK. V lost 4 bases and J 4 bases, leaving 16 bases between the germline ends. The CDR3 spans 15 residues. The CDR3 region has the DNA TGTGCCAGCAGCCGGATAACAGGGTTGGGCACTGAAGCTTTCTTT. This sequence encodes CASSRITGLGTEAFF.

The rearrangement joins TRBV14 to TRBJ1-1; D is possibly TRBD1 (6 bases). CDR3 size: 15 residues. Trimming left V 4 bases short and J 4 bases short, with 16 bases between. Germline V lookup: CDR1 SGHDN, CDR2 FVKESK. The CDR3, as DNA: TGTGCCAGCAGCCGCAACAGGGCCATGGGCACTGAAGCTTTCTTT. This codes for CASSRNRAMGTEAFF.

This clone was observed once. The chain is built from TRBV5-6 and TRBJ1-2, with TRBD1 matching 12 bases. J lost 4 bases, V lost 4 bases, and 2 bases had no gene match. CDR3 length: 14 residues. CDR1 is SGHDT, CDR2 YYEEEE, per germline. CDR3: CASSLGQGAYGYTF. CDR3 coding DNA: TGTGCCAGCAGCCTGGGACAGGGGGCCTATGGCTACACCTTC. The full variable domain, rest sourced from reference TRBV5-6 and TRBJ1-2, is DAGVTQSPTHLIKTRGQQVTLRCSPKSGHDTVSWYQQALGQGPQFIFQYYEEEERQRGNFPDRFSGHQFPNYSSELNVNALLLGDSALYLCASSLGQGAYGYTFGSGTRLTVV.

This clone was found once. The CDR3 coding sequence is TGTGCCAGCAGTCGCAGGGGATCCTACGAGCAGTACTTC. Protein product: CASSRRGSYEQYF. The gene calls are TRBV7-2 and TRBJ2-7; tentatively, D is TRBD1 (6 bases). Germline lookup yields CDR1 SGHTA and CDR2 FQGNSA. Trimming took 6 bases from V and 1 from J, leaving 10 bases between them. The CDR3 runs to 13 residues.

With regard to this clone: One end of the junction does not line up with germline, which may come from a read error. The V gene is TRBV7-7, the J gene TRBJ2-1, with 10 positions matching TRBD2. Germline V gene sequence: CDR1 SSHAT, CDR2 FNYEAQ (reference sequence). The CDR3 length is 15 residues. The CDR3, as DNA: TGTGCTAGCAGCAAGAGCGGGAGGGCCAATAATGAGCAGTTCTTC. Amino acids: CASSKSGRANNEQFF.

V is TRBV5-8 and J is TRBJ1-1; no reliable D call. The CDR3 runs to 15 residues. V dropped 1 base and J dropped 1 base, with 11 bases sitting between them. From germline, CDR1 is SGHTS and CDR2 YDEGEE. CDR3 coding DNA: TGTGCCAGCAGCTTGCAACCACGGAGGAACACTGAAGCTTTCTTT. Protein product: CASSLQPRRNTEAFF.